Each of the 3 T cell receptor beta chains below was sequenced from the same sample in a study of T cells after yellow fever vaccination. TCRdb itself ran the 5' RACE reads through MiXCR, one entry per CDR3 protein. The sample has roughly 300,000 distinct CDR3 sequences, around 7% seen once; the top ten hold 15% to 20%. This specimen consisted of PBMCs, obtained roughly 47 days after the first yellow fever vaccination. These receptors all come from a man between 18 and 29 years old who received the YFV17D yellow fever vaccine.

In its sample, this clonotype was seen a few times. The chain is built from TRBV10-3 and TRBJ2-7; no definite D call. The V gene lost 6 bases and the J gene lost 7 bases, with 19 bases spanning the gap. Germline-derived CDR1 and CDR2 are ENHRY and SYGVKD. The CDR3 consists of 14 residues. The CDR3: CAIRSFGSLGEQYF. Here the CDR3 DNA reads TGTGCCATCAGATCCTTTGGGTCCCTGGGGGAGCAGTACTTC.

The rearrangement uses TRBV20-1 and TRBJ2-1; D is undetermined. Trimming took off 6 bases at V and 4 bases at J, with 19 bases between the two ends. This CDR3 comprises 15 residues. Per the germline V gene, CDR1 is DFQATT and CDR2 is SNEGSKA (reference sequence). For the CDR3, the DNA is TGCAGTGCCCCAGAGGTGGGAAACTGGTACAATGAGCAGTTCTTC. It specifies CSAPEVGNWYNEQFF.

The chain is built from TRBV10-3 and TRBJ2-1, with 10 positions matching TRBD2. The CDR3 consists of 16 residues. Per the germline V gene, CDR1 is ENHRY and CDR2 is SYGVKD. The V gene end was trimmed by 2 bases and the J gene end by 8 bases; junction bases not matched to a gene: 9. CDR3: CAISEGASGGADEQFF. DNA for the CDR3: TGTGCCATCAGTGAGGGGGCGAGCGGGGGGGCCGATGAGCAGTTCTTC.